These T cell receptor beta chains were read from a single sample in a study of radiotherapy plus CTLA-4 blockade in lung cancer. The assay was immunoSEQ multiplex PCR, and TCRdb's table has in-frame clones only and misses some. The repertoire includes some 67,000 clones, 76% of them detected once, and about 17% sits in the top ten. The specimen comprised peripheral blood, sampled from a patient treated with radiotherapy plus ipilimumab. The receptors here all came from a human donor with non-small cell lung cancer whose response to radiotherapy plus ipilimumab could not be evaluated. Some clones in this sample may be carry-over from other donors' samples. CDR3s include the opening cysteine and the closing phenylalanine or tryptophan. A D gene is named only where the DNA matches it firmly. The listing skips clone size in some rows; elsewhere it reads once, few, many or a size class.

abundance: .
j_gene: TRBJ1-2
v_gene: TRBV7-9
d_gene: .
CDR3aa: CASSPIDRWGYGYTF
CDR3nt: TGTGCCAGCAGCCCTATCGACAGGTGGGGCTATGGCTACACCTTC

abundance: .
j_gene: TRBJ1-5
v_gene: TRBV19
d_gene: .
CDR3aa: CASSIREGNQPQHF
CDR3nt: TGTGCCAGTAGTATACGGGAGGGCAATCAGCCCCAGCATTTT

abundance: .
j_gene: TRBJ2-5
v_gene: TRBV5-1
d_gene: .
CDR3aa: CASSLPGQEETQYF
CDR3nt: TGCGCCAGCAGCTTGCCGGGACAAGAAGAGACCCAGTACTTC

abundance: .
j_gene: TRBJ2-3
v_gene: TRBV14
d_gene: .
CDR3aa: CASSQERVATQYF
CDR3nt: TGTGCCAGCAGCCAAGAGCGAGTAGCTACGCAGTATTTT

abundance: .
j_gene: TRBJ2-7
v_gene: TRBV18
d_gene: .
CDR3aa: CASSLQDSYEQYF
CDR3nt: TGTGCCAGCTCACTGCAGGACTCCTACGAGCAGTACTTC

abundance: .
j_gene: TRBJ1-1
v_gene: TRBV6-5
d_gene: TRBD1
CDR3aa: CASNRGRNTEAFF
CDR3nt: TGTGCCAGCAACAGGGGACGGAACACTGAAGCTTTCTTT

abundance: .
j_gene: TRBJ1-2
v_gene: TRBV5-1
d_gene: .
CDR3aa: CASSTDGGRLNYGYTF
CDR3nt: TGCGCCAGCAGCACGGACGGGGGGCGTCTTAACTATGGCTACACCTTC

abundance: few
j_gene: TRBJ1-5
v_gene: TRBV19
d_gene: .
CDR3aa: CASSIGRVGNQPQHF
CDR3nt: TGTGCCAGTAGTATAGGACGGGTGGGCAATCAGCCCCAGCATTTT

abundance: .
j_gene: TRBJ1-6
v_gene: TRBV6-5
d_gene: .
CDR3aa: CASSGGGSPLHF
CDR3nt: TGTGCCAGCAGTGGGGGGGGCTCACCCCTCCACTTT

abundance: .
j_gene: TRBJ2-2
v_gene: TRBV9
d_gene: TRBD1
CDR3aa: CASSEGAGNTGELFF
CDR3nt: TGTGCCAGCAGCGAGGGGGCCGGGAACACCGGGGAGCTGTTTTTT

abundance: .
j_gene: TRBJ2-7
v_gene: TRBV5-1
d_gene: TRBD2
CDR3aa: CASSLAGTSSYEQYF
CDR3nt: TGCGCCAGCAGCTTGGCCGGGACTAGCTCCTACGAGCAGTACTTC

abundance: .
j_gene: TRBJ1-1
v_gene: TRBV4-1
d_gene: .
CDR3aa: CASSHLGGANTEAFF
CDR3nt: TGCGCCAGCAGCCACCTGGGTGGGGCGAACACTGAAGCTTTCTTT

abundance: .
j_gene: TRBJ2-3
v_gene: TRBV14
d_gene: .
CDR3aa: CASSQGQRSLDTQYF
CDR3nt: TGTGCCAGCAGCCAAGGGCAGCGGAGCCTCGATACGCAGTATTTT

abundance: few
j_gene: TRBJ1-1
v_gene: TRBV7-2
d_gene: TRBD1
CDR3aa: CASSSHRGTEAFF
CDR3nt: TGTGCCAGCAGCTCGCACAGGGGCACTGAAGCTTTCTTT

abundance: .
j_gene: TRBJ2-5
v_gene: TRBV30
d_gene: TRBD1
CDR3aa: CAWSYRDRVAETQYF
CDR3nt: TGTGCCTGGAGTTACCGGGACAGGGTGGCCGAGACCCAGTACTTC

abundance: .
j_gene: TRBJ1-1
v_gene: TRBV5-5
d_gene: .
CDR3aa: CASSPHAVNTEAFF
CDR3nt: TGTGCCAGCAGCCCTCATGCGGTGAACACTGAAGCTTTCTTT

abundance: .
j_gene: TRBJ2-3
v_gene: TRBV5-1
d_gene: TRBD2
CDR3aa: CASSSYGGGLDTQYF
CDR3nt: TGCGCCAGCAGCTCGTATGGGGGGGGTTTAGATACGCAGTATTTT

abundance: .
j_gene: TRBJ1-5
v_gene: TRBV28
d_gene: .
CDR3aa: CASRASGQRNQPQHF
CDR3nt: TGTGCCAGCAGAGCGAGTGGACAGCGGAATCAGCCCCAGCATTTT

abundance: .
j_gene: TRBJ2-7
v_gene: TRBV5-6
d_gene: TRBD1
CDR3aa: CASSLGQGDEQYF
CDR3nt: TGTGCCAGCAGCCTGGGACAGGGCGACGAGCAGTACTTC

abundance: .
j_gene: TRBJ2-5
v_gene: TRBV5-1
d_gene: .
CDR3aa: CASSFGQPQETQYF
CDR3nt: TGCGCCAGCAGCTTTGGACAGCCTCAAGAGACCCAGTACTTC

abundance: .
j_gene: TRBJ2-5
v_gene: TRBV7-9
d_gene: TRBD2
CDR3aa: CASSNSGGTKETQYF
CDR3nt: TGTGCCAGCAGCAATAGCGGGGGGACCAAAGAGACCCAGTACTTC

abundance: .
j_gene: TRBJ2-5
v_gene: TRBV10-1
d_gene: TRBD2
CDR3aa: CASKGLAGAGETQYF
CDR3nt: TGCGCCAGCAAGGGACTAGCGGGGGCCGGGGAGACCCAGTACTTC

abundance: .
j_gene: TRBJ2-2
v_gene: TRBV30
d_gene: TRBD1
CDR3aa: CAWTQDRVSGELFF
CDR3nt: TGTGCCTGGACCCAGGACAGGGTGAGCGGGGAGCTGTTTTTT

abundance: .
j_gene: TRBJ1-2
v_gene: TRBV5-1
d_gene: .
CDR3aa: CASKARAENYGYTF
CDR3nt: TGCGCCAGCAAAGCCAGGGCGGAGAACTATGGCTACACCTTC

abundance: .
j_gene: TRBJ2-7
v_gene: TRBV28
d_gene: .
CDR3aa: CASSSPPPAPSYEQYF
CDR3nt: TGTGCCAGCAGTTCCCCCCCTCCTGCGCCCTCCTACGAGCAGTACTTC

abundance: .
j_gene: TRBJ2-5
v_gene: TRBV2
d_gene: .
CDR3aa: CASRGPQRAETQYF
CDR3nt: TGTGCCAGCAGGGGACCTCAGCGGGCTGAGACCCAGTACTTC

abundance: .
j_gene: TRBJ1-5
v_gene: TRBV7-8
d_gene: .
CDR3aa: CASSLGGGQGNQPQHF
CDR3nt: TGTGCCAGCAGCTTAGGGGGAGGGCAGGGGAATCAGCCCCAGCATTTT

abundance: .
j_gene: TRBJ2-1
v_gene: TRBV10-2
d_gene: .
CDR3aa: CASSRGTLEQFF
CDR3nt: TGCGCCAGCAGTCGGGGGACTCTTGAGCAGTTCTTC

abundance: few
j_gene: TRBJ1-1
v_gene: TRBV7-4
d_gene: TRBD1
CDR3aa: CASSVPPLQGATNTEAFF
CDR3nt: TGTGCCAGCAGCGTCCCCCCATTACAGGGGGCGACGAACACTGAAGCTTTCTTT

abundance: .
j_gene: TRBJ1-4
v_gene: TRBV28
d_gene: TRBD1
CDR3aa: CASSPGDRGGEKLFF
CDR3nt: TGTGCCAGCAGTCCCGGGGACAGGGGCGGAGAAAAACTGTTTTTT

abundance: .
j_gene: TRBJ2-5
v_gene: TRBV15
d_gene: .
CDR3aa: CATSRDQETQYF
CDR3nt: TGTGCCACCAGCAGAGACCAGGAGACCCAGTACTTC

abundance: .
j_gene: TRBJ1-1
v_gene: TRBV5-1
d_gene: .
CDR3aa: CASSAQQISNTEAFF
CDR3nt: TGCGCCAGCAGCGCCCAACAAATTTCTAACACTGAAGCTTTCTTT

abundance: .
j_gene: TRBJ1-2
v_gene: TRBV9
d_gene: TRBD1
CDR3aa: CASSVDRGQYGYTF
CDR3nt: TGTGCCAGCAGCGTAGACAGGGGGCAGTATGGCTACACCTTC

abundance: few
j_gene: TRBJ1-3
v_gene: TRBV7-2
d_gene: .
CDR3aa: CASSFDRIPGNTIYF
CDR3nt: TGTGCCAGCAGCTTCGACAGAATTCCTGGAAACACCATATATTTT

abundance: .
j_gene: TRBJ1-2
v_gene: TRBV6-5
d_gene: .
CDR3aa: CASSYFARSTDGYTF
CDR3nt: TGTGCCAGCAGTTACTTTGCCAGGTCGACGGATGGCTACACCTTC

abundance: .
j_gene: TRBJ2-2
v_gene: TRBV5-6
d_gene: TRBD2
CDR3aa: CASSAYGTSGGRRTGELFF
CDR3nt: TGTGCCAGCAGCGCCTATGGGACTAGCGGGGGGCGGAGAACCGGGGAGCTGTTTTTT

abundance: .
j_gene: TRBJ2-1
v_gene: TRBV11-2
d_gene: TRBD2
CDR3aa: CASSLPSGGANEQFF
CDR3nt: TGTGCCAGCAGCTTACCTAGCGGGGGGGCGAATGAGCAGTTCTTC

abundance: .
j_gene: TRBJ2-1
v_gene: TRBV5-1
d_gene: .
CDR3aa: CASSLGAALDEQFF
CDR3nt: TGCGCCAGCAGCTTGGGGGCAGCTCTTGATGAGCAGTTCTTC

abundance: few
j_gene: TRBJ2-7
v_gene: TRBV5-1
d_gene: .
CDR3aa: CASSPSTGTYEQYF
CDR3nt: TGTGCCAGCAGCCCCTCGACAGGAACCTACGAGCAGTACTTC

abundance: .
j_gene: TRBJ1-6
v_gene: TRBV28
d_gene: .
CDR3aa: CASSLPQGVGSPLHF
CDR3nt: TGTGCCAGCAGTTTGCCCCAGGGTGTTGGTTCACCCCTCCACTTT

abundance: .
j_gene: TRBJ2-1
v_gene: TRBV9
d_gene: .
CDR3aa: CASSVVGAPSYNEQFF
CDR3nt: TGTGCCAGCAGCGTAGTAGGGGCTCCCTCCTACAATGAGCAGTTCTTC

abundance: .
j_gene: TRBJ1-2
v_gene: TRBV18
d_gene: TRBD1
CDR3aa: CASSRPRQGANYGYTF
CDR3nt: TGTGCCAGCTCACGTCCCCGACAGGGGGCTAACTATGGCTACACCTTC

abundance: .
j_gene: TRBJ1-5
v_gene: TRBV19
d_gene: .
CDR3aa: CASSTQSYSNQPQHF
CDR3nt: TGTGCCAGTAGTACACAGAGCTATAGCAATCAGCCCCAGCATTTT

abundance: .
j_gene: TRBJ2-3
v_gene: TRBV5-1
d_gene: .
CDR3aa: CASSPPGDTQYF
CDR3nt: TGCGCCAGCAGCCCCCCCGGAGATACGCAGTATTTT

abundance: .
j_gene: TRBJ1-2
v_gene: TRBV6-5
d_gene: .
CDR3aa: CASRELANYGYTF
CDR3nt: TGTGCCAGCCGAGAATTAGCTAACTATGGCTACACCTTC

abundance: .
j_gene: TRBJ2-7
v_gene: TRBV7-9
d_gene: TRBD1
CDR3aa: CASSLDTGGSYEQYF
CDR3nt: TGTGCCAGCAGCTTAGATACAGGGGGCTCCTACGAGCAGTACTTC

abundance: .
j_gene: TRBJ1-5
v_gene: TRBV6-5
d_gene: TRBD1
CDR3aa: CASGGQLNQPQHF
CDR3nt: TGTGCCAGCGGGGGACAGCTCAATCAGCCCCAGCATTTT

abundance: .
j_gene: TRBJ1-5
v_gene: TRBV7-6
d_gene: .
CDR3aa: CASSLTAGPQPQHF
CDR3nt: TGTGCCAGCAGCTTAACCGCGGGACCTCAGCCCCAGCATTTT

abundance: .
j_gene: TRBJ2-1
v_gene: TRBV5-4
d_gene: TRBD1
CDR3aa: CASSVDRGRYNEQFF
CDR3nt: TGTGCCAGCAGCGTGGACAGGGGGCGATACAATGAGCAGTTCTTC

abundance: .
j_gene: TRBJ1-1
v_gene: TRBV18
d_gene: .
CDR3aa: CASSLVDTRAEAFF
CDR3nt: TGTGCCAGCTCGCTGGTGGACACCCGGGCTGAAGCTTTCTTT

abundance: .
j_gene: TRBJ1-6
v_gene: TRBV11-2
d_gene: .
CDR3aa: CASSFAGANNSPLHF
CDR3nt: TGTGCCAGCAGCTTCGCGGGGGCGAATAATTCACCCCTCCACTTT

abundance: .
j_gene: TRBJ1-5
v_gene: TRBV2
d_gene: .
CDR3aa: CASSHHPGDFGNQPQHF
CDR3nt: TGTGCCAGCAGCCATCACCCGGGGGATTTTGGCAATCAGCCCCAGCATTTT

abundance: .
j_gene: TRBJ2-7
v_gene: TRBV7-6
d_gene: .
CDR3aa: CASSLDPGADEQYF
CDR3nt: TGTGCCAGCAGCTTAGATCCAGGGGCTGACGAGCAGTACTTC

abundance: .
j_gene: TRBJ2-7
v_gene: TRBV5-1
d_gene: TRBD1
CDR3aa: CASRLHGGTGGYEQYF
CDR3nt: TGCGCCAGCAGGCTCCACGGGGGGACAGGGGGCTACGAGCAGTACTTC

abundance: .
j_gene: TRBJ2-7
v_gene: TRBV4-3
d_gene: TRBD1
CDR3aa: CASSQMGRQGYEQYF
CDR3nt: TGCGCCAGCAGCCAAATGGGTCGACAGGGCTACGAGCAGTACTTC

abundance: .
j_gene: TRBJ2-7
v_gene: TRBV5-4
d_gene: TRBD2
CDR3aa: CASSTPTSDSYEQYF
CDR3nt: TGTGCCAGCAGCACCCCGACTAGCGACTCCTACGAGCAGTACTTC

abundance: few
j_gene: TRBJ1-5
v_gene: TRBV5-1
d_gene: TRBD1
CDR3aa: CASSSGTGGFQPQHF
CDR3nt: TGCGCCAGCAGCTCGGGGACAGGGGGGTTTCAGCCCCAGCATTTT

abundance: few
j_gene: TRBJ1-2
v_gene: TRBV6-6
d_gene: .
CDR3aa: CASSAQGREGYTF
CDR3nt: TGTGCCAGCAGTGCTCAGGGAAGGGAAGGCTACACCTTC